This entry concerns a single T cell receptor (beta chain). This record comes from a study of control samples from healthy donors and cancer patients. Germline V gives CDR1 SGHDT, CDR2 YYEEEE. The CDR3 is 13 residues long. With 0 bases removed from V and 6 bases from J, the gap between germline ends came to 9 bases. Profiling relied on immunoSEQ multiplex PCR, and the TCRdb table lists in-frame clones only, not all of them. The specimen's table records about 210,000 clones. Sample: blood. The sequence was collected from a woman aged 30 to 39 in good health. The chain has TRBV5-6 and TRBJ1-1; D perhaps matches TRBD1 (5 bases). CDR3 protein: CASSLGGAPEAFF. The CDR3 DNA reads TGTGCCAGCAGCTTGGGTGGGGCTCCTGAAGCTTTCTTT.